A selection of T cell receptor beta chains follows, all from one sample in a study of early T cells in non-severe SARS-CoV-2 infection. TCRdb used MiXCR to reprocess the 5' RACE reads, holding one entry per CDR3 protein. The sample contains 30,000 to 35,000 distinct CDR3 sequences, roughly 4.5% of which appear only once. The sample was whole blood. These receptors were obtained from an adult who was a healthcare worker with PCR-confirmed SARS-CoV-2 infection or an uninfected control (not recorded which). Each CDR3 is given with its conserved first and last residue. Each record gives: J gene, V gene, D gene, clone size, CDR3 DNA, CDR3 protein. A D gene is named only where the DNA matches it firmly. Where a row states a size, it is once, few, many or the class of an expanded clone; other rows omit it.

J: TRBJ1-5; V: TRBV28; D: .; size: many; DNA: TGTGCCAGCAGTTTACCTCGTGGAGTCCGCAATCAGCCCCAGCATTTT; CDR3: CASSLPRGVRNQPQHF
J: TRBJ1-6; V: TRBV11-1; D: .; size: many; DNA: TGTGCCAGCAGCTTGGACGATCGCTCCTATAATTCACCCCTCCACTTT; CDR3: CASSLDDRSYNSPLHF
J: TRBJ2-1; V: TRBV7-7; D: .; size: many; DNA: TGTGCCAGCAGCATCCGGGAAGGGGGGTACAATGAGCAGTTCTTC; CDR3: CASSIREGGYNEQFF
J: TRBJ2-7; V: TRBV7-9; D: .; size: .; DNA: TGTGCCAGCAGCTCAGAGGTCGGGGCCAGGAAGTACTTC; CDR3: CASSSEVGARKYF
J: TRBJ2-5; V: TRBV27; D: TRBD2; size: .; DNA: TGTGCCAGCAGTAAGAATCCTAGCGGGGAACAAGAGACCCAGTACTTC; CDR3: CASSKNPSGEQETQYF
J: TRBJ2-7; V: TRBV7-6; D: .; size: many; DNA: TGTGCCAGCAGCTTAGGTATCGGAGGCGGCCTCGTCCACGAGCAGTACTTC; CDR3: CASSLGIGGGLVHEQYF
J: TRBJ2-7; V: TRBV6-1; D: .; size: many; DNA: TGTGCCAGCAGTCAAACCCGGGAGGAGCAGTACTTC; CDR3: CASSQTREEQYF
J: TRBJ1-1; V: TRBV5-1; D: TRBD1; size: many; DNA: TGCGCCAGCAGCGGACAGGGGAGGACTGAAGCTTTCTTT; CDR3: CASSGQGRTEAFF
J: TRBJ1-3; V: TRBV19; D: .; size: .; DNA: TGTGCCAGTAGTGCCCCAGGGTCGTCTGGAAACACCATATATTTT; CDR3: CASSAPGSSGNTIYF
J: TRBJ2-1; V: TRBV5-4; D: TRBD2; size: many; DNA: TGTGCCAGCAGCTTGGGGGGACTAGTCTTCAATGAGCAGTTCTTC; CDR3: CASSLGGLVFNEQFF
J: TRBJ2-4; V: TRBV7-2; D: TRBD2; size: many; DNA: TGTGCCAGCAGCTTAGGAGCGGGGAGGTCTGGGGACATTCAGTACTTC; CDR3: CASSLGAGRSGDIQYF
J: TRBJ1-6; V: TRBV24-1; D: TRBD1; size: many; DNA: TGTGCCACCAGTGAATTCCGGGGACAGCCCTCACCCCTCCACTTT; CDR3: CATSEFRGQPSPLHF
J: TRBJ2-7; V: TRBV20-1; D: TRBD1; size: medium-sized; DNA: TGCAGTGCGGAAGGGGGGACAGGGGCGGAGGAGCAGTACTTC; CDR3: CSAEGGTGAEEQYF
J: TRBJ2-1; V: TRBV20-1; D: .; size: many; DNA: TGCAGTGCTAGTTTTCGGCAGTACAATGAGCAGTTCTTC; CDR3: CSASFRQYNEQFF
J: TRBJ2-7; V: TRBV24-1; D: TRBD1; size: many; DNA: TGTGCCACCAGCTCAGGGGGCGGCGAGCAGTACTTC; CDR3: CATSSGGGEQYF
J: TRBJ2-3; V: TRBV7-3; D: .; size: many; DNA: TGTGCCAGCAGCCTAACGAGCGGGTCTTCAGATACGCAGTATTTT; CDR3: CASSLTSGSSDTQYF
J: TRBJ2-5; V: TRBV24-1; D: TRBD2; size: many; DNA: TGTGCCACCAGTGACCTTAGCGGGGGCCAAGAGACCCAGTACTTC; CDR3: CATSDLSGGQETQYF
J: TRBJ2-5; V: TRBV7-9; D: TRBD1; size: many; DNA: TGTGCCAGCAGCTTAGTACAGGGGGCCGGGGAGACCCAGTACTTC; CDR3: CASSLVQGAGETQYF
J: TRBJ1-2; V: TRBV15; D: .; size: many; DNA: TGTGCCACCAGGGTTGGGGGCGATCCCTATGGCTACACCTTC; CDR3: CATRVGGDPYGYTF
J: TRBJ2-6; V: TRBV3-1; D: .; size: many; DNA: TGTGCCAGCAGCCAAGAGGGGGGACGGGCCAACGTCCTGACTTTC; CDR3: CASSQEGGRANVLTF
J: TRBJ2-7; V: TRBV7-6; D: TRBD2; size: many; DNA: TGTGCCAGCAGCCGGACTCCCGGGACTAGCGGGAGAGACGAGCAGTACTTC; CDR3: CASSRTPGTSGRDEQYF
J: TRBJ2-7; V: TRBV6-5; D: TRBD1; size: many; DNA: TGTGCCAGCAGTTACCTACCGACAGGGAATGGCGAGCAGTACTTC; CDR3: CASSYLPTGNGEQYF
J: TRBJ1-6; V: TRBV18; D: .; size: many; DNA: TGTGCCAGCTCCCTTAGGGGGGATTCACCCCTCCACTTT; CDR3: CASSLRGDSPLHF
J: TRBJ1-4; V: TRBV12-3/TRBV12-4; D: TRBD1; size: many; DNA: TGTGCCAGCAGTTCTGGGGGCAGGGGGTTAGAAAAACTGTTTTTT; CDR3: CASSSGGRGLEKLFF
J: TRBJ2-1; V: TRBV2; D: .; size: few; DNA: TGTGCCAGCCGTGGGGGGGGCCCCTACAATGAGCAGTTCTTC; CDR3: CASRGGGPYNEQFF
J: TRBJ2-7; V: TRBV4-1; D: .; size: few; DNA: TGCGCCAGCAGCCAAGACAGGGCCTGGTTCTACGAGCAGTACTTC; CDR3: CASSQDRAWFYEQYF
J: TRBJ1-2; V: TRBV29-1; D: TRBD1; size: many; DNA: TGCAGCGTTGAAGATACAGGGGGCTATGGCTACACCTTC; CDR3: CSVEDTGGYGYTF
J: TRBJ2-7; V: TRBV6-5; D: TRBD1; size: .; DNA: TGTGCCAGCAGTTTACAACAGGGGCTTGACGAGCAGTACTTC; CDR3: CASSLQQGLDEQYF
J: TRBJ1-6; V: TRBV28; D: .; size: many; DNA: TGTGCCAGCAGTTTAACGGGGTCACCCCTCCACTTT; CDR3: CASSLTGSPLHF
J: TRBJ2-7; V: TRBV7-6; D: TRBD1; size: many; DNA: TGTGCCAGCAGCTTAGTTCCCTCTCCGGGACAGGGGGCATGGGAGCAGTACTTC; CDR3: CASSLVPSPGQGAWEQYF
J: TRBJ2-5; V: TRBV29-1; D: TRBD2; size: many; DNA: TGCAGTGCGGGAGAAGAGACCCAGTACTTC; CDR3: CSAGEETQYF
J: TRBJ2-7; V: TRBV11-2; D: TRBD1; size: many; DNA: TGTGCCAGCAGCCTGACAGGGGACAGAGCCTACGAGCAGTACTTC; CDR3: CASSLTGDRAYEQYF
J: TRBJ2-3; V: TRBV20-1; D: TRBD2; size: .; DNA: TGCAGTGCTTACGAAGCGGGGGGGCCCTCAGATACGCAGTATTTT; CDR3: CSAYEAGGPSDTQYF
J: TRBJ2-5; V: TRBV20-1; D: .; size: medium-sized; DNA: TGCAGTGCTGGGGTGGAGTGGCCCTCCCTAGAGACCCAGTACTTC; CDR3: CSAGVEWPSLETQYF
J: TRBJ1-1; V: TRBV11-2; D: .; size: many; DNA: TGTGCCAGCAGCCGCTTCGACCCTTCTCAAGCTTTCTTT; CDR3: CASSRFDPSQAFF
J: TRBJ2-1; V: TRBV11-3; D: .; size: many; DNA: TGTGCCAGCAGCTTAGCGAGGGGGGCCCACAATGAGCAGTTCTTC; CDR3: CASSLARGAHNEQFF
J: TRBJ2-1; V: TRBV27; D: .; size: many; DNA: TGTGCCAGCAGTTTAATTGACGGGCGATCGGATGAGCAGTTCTTC; CDR3: CASSLIDGRSDEQFF
J: TRBJ2-7; V: TRBV5-1; D: .; size: many; DNA: TGCGCCAGCACTCGGGACACCGCCTACGAGCAGTACTTC; CDR3: CASTRDTAYEQYF
J: TRBJ2-1; V: TRBV20-1; D: .; size: many; DNA: TGCAGTGCTAGAGTGGCGGGTTCCGTCTATTCCTTC; CDR3: CSARVAGSVYSF
J: TRBJ2-2; V: TRBV6-5; D: .; size: many; DNA: TGTGCCAGCAGTTACGGCGAAAGGGGGATCGGGGAGCTGTTTTTT; CDR3: CASSYGERGIGELFF
J: TRBJ2-1; V: TRBV6-5; D: .; size: .; DNA: TGTGCCAGCAGTTACTCGACTCCCGAGTCCAATGAGCAGTTCTTC; CDR3: CASSYSTPESNEQFF
J: TRBJ1-2; V: TRBV20-1; D: TRBD1; size: .; DNA: TGCAGTGCTGGAGGACAGGGGGTCGGCTACACCTTC; CDR3: CSAGGQGVGYTF
J: TRBJ2-3; V: TRBV29-1; D: .; size: many; DNA: TGCAGCGTCAGAGGGCGAGGCGCAGATACGCAGTATTTT; CDR3: CSVRGRGADTQYF
J: TRBJ2-7; V: TRBV27; D: TRBD1; size: many; DNA: TGTGCCAGCAGTTTGGCGGGACAGGGGTCCTACGAGCAGTACTTC; CDR3: CASSLAGQGSYEQYF
J: TRBJ2-7; V: TRBV20-1; D: TRBD2; size: many; DNA: TGCAGTGCTAGAGAAGGGTCGCGGGAGGGCCTATACGAGCAGTACTTC; CDR3: CSAREGSREGLYEQYF
J: TRBJ2-2; V: TRBV7-3; D: TRBD2; size: many; DNA: TGTGCCAGCAGCTGGGGGACTAGCCTCACCGGGGAGCTGTTTTTT; CDR3: CASSWGTSLTGELFF
J: TRBJ2-5; V: TRBV7-3; D: TRBD2; size: many; DNA: TGTGCCAGCAGCTCGGGAGGGTCGGAGACCCAGTACTTC; CDR3: CASSSGGSETQYF
J: TRBJ2-7; V: TRBV30; D: .; size: few; DNA: TGTGCCTGGAGTCAGGGAGTAGTGCCACGGTGGCTCTTC; CDR3: CAWSQGVVPRWLF
J: TRBJ2-3; V: TRBV7-6; D: TRBD2; size: many; DNA: TGTGCCAGCAGGCGAGCGGGAGGGCAGGAGGAAACAGATACGCAGTATTTT; CDR3: CASRRAGGQEETDTQYF
J: TRBJ1-1; V: TRBV5-4; D: .; size: many; DNA: TGTGCCAGCAGCTTGGGGGCGACAGGTGGAGGGACTGAAGCTTTCTTT; CDR3: CASSLGATGGGTEAFF
J: TRBJ2-1; V: TRBV5-5; D: .; size: many; DNA: TGTGCCAGCAGCTTGCGGACAACAGGGAAGGGGTACAATGAGCAGTTCTTC; CDR3: CASSLRTTGKGYNEQFF